A selection of T cell receptor beta chains follows, all from one sample in a study of patients and donors after allogeneic stem cell transplantation. MiXCR was run by TCRdb on the RT-PCR reads, yielding one entry per CDR3 protein. The table lists 98,000 or so distinct CDR3 sequences, 35% to 45% of them singletons. Sequenced input: blood, either unsorted or a sorted T cell fraction (not recorded which). These receptors all come from a human donor who was either an allogeneic HSCT recipient or a stem cell or donor lymphocyte infusion donor (not recorded which). It is not recorded whose cells these are; they may come from a transplant donor. The CDR3 runs from the conserved cysteine through the conserved F or W. A clone size is listed for some rows: how often the clone was seen (once, few, many), or a class if it is expanded.

size,J,V,CDR3
-,TRBJ2-2,TRBV4-2,CASSQLAGELFF
few,TRBJ1-1,TRBV7-9,CASSHSTGTEAFF
-,TRBJ1-2,TRBV29-1,CSVLLQRYTF
-,TRBJ1-2,TRBV7-9,CASSLRDRGGHGYTF
-,TRBJ2-7,TRBV5-6,CASRGTGSSYEQYF
-,TRBJ2-5,TRBV2,CASSEVGETQYF
once,TRBJ2-1,TRBV20-1,CSAPSGRSYNEQFF
-,TRBJ1-2,TRBV7-2,CASSPATAYYGYTF
few,TRBJ1-1,TRBV5-1,CASSLAPGLNTEAFF
-,TRBJ2-3,TRBV10-1,CASSEDFSDTQYF
-,TRBJ2-2,TRBV15,CATSPRIGSSGELFF
many,TRBJ1-1,TRBV6-2/TRBV6-3,CASSYDSLNTEAFF
medium-sized,TRBJ1-1,TRBV12-3/TRBV12-4,CASSLQQNTEAFF
-,TRBJ1-2,TRBV12-3/TRBV12-4,CASSPGTGTYGYTF
-,TRBJ2-4,TRBV6-1,CASRRTGEAKNIQYF
-,TRBJ2-3,TRBV12-3/TRBV12-4,CASSSLGSTDTQYF
many,TRBJ1-1,TRBV7-6,CASSLVIGIGRNTEAFF
-,TRBJ2-1,TRBV29-1,CSVEGGNGGYEQFF
-,TRBJ2-7,TRBV7-6,CASSLTRGNYEQYF
-,TRBJ1-1,TRBV28,CASNLGGVGNTEAFF
-,TRBJ2-1,TRBV18,CASSRAGTSENNEQFF
once,TRBJ1-4,TRBV29-1,CSVGGYTNEKLFF
-,TRBJ1-5,TRBV7-9,CASSSGFQPQHF
-,TRBJ2-1,TRBV7-8,CASRSEGVTPFF
-,TRBJ2-7,TRBV28,CASSGTSGSFEQYF
-,TRBJ2-3,TRBV7-9,CASSFTSAHTQYF
-,TRBJ1-1,TRBV28,CASSYTNTEAFF
-,TRBJ2-3,TRBV20-1,CSARDSGRSTDTQYF
-,TRBJ1-5,TRBV6-5,CASSLSQGRQPQHF
few,TRBJ1-5,TRBV18,CASSPQPGSNQPQHF
few,TRBJ2-5,TRBV4-2,CASSQDQRGGQETQYF
-,TRBJ1-2,TRBV2,CASSEMGARSYGYTF
-,TRBJ2-1,TRBV4-2,CASSRGQGSYEQFF
-,TRBJ1-2,TRBV16,CASSRHRDTPSGYTF
few,TRBJ1-2,TRBV14,CASSQGLGKGTRGYTF
few,TRBJ1-2,TRBV29-1,CSVQGISYTF
-,TRBJ2-1,TRBV15,CATSILGVYNEQFF
-,TRBJ1-1,TRBV6-5,CASSYEPGRVHTEAFF
-,TRBJ2-1,TRBV27,CASSSPLAPGDNEQFF